The clone carrying this T cell receptor beta chain was counted between two and nine times. Antigen unknown. CDR1 LGHNA and CDR2 YNFKEQ come from the germline V gene. Trimming took 11 bases from V and 4 from J, leaving 20 bases between them. The CDR3 sequence is 14 residues long. This entry comes from a study of Graves' ophthalmopathy and Graves' hyperthyroidism. Findings and caveats of the study: Sensitivity of around 64% and specificity of less than 85% were achieved by the model that predicted ophthalmopathy progression. For separating ophthalmopathy from stable hyperthyroidism, a 13-signature model gave roughly 90% sensitivity and about 80% specificity.

Amplification of the TCR beta CDR3 regions used RNA transcripts (as template). RT-PCR with HTBI primers came first, then second-round multiplex PCR. Each CDR3 protein is one row after TCRdb ran MiXCR on the multiplex PCR reads. Seen here are more than 1,000,000 distinct CDR3 sequences, 35% to 40% observed once, and the top ten hold over 8.5%. Only newly diagnosed hyperthyroidism patients aged 18 to 65, with under 2 months' duration, were enrolled. The receptor comes from an adult man with Graves' hyperthyroidism. Sequencing used peripheral blood or thyroid tissue (not recorded which). The chain carries TRBV4-2 and TRBJ1-1; D perhaps matches TRBD1 (6 bases). CDR3 DNA: TGTGCCGGTAAACGGGACACTGGTGGCACTGAAGCTTTCTTT. Protein product: CAGKRDTGGTEAFF.